This TCR beta chain derives from a study of CD8 T cells in ankylosing spondylitis. The CDR3 length is 14 residues. V lost 9 bases and J 8 bases, leaving 20 bases between the germline ends. Germline loops: CDR1 SGHKS, CDR2 YYEKEE (reference sequence). TCRdb re-called the 5' RACE reads with MiXCR, one entry per CDR3 protein. This table holds around 150,000 distinct CDR3 sequences, around 45% found once. Material: synovial fluid, either unsorted or a sorted T cell fraction (not recorded which). The sequence was collected from a male donor with ankylosing spondylitis. The V and J genes are TRBV5-5 and TRBJ2-2; D is perhaps TRBD1 (5 bases). The chain's CDR3 is CATSPRVPIGELFF. CDR3 coding DNA: TGTGCCACCTCGCCCAGGGTCCCTATTGGGGAGCTGTTTTTT.